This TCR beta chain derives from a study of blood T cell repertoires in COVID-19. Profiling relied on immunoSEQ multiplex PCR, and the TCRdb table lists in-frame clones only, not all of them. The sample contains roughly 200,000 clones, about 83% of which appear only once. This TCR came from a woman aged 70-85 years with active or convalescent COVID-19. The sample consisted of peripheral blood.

DNA of the CDR3: TGTGCCAGCAGCCAAGGTCGTACTAGCGGGGAGACCCAGTACTTC. It encodes CASSQGRTSGETQYF. V usage is TRBV4-2 and J usage is TRBJ2-5; 9 nucleotides agree with TRBD2. Germline V CDR1 and CDR2: LGHNA, YNFKEQ. Losses at the gene ends were 1 base for V and 5 bases for J; bases not matched to a gene: 5. The CDR3 consists of 15 residues.